This T cell receptor (beta chain) was captured in a study of blood T cell repertoires in COVID-19. Clones were read by immunoSEQ multiplex PCR, and TCRdb kept only the in-frame ones, dropping some. The sample has 150,000 to 160,000 clones; 80% are singletons. Germline V lookup: CDR1 SGHTA, CDR2 FQGNSA. CDR3 length: 13 residues. Trimming stripped 3 bases from V and 4 bases from J, with 7 bases between. The sample consisted of peripheral blood. The chain joins TRBV7-2 to TRBJ2-4; D gene ambiguous. The TCR sequence derives from a man between 60 and 75 years old with acute or convalescent COVID-19. In nucleotides, the CDR3 is TGTGCCAGCAGCTTCAACAGAAAAAACATTCAGTACTTC. This encodes CASSFNRKNIQYF.